A single sample gave rise to the 22 T cell receptor beta chains below, sequenced in a study of identical twins. Via MiXCR, TCRdb re-called the 5' RACE reads, giving one row per CDR3 protein. The data hold approximately 410,000 distinct CDR3 sequences, with roughly 20% observed a single time. Sample: naive T cells sorted from blood. All receptors come from a man aged 50 or older in good health.

This clonotype was seen a handful of times. This chain links TRBV6-5 with TRBJ2-1; 9 nucleotides match TRBD2. Germline CDR1 reads MNHEY; CDR2 reads SVGAGI. The junction had 8 bases not matched to a gene; V was cut back by 8 bases and J by 6 bases. The CDR3 length is 14 residues. The CDR3 region has the DNA TGTGCCAGCTACGTTAGCGGGAGCCTCAATGAGCAGTTCTTC. Its translation is CASYVSGSLNEQFF.

This clonotype was seen more than once but under ten times. A junction end diverges from the germline sequence, so it may reflect a read error. The chain is built from TRBV5-1 and TRBJ2-3, with 7 bases aligning to TRBD2. Germline V gene data show CDR1 as SGHRS and CDR2 as YFSETQ. The CDR3 spans 15 residues. The CDR3 region has the DNA TGTGCCAGCAGCTTAGCGGGCCCCGGCACAGATACGCAGTATTTT. Protein sequence: CASSLAGPGTDTQYF.

This chain joins TRBV27 and TRBJ2-3; D possibly uses TRBD1 or TRBD2 (5 bases each). The V end was cut by 2 bases, the J end by 5 bases, with 11 bases between. This CDR3 has 14 amino acids. Per the germline V gene, CDR1 is MNHEY and CDR2 is SMNVEV (reference sequence). The CDR3 DNA is TGTGCCAGCAGTTTAAGGGACCGCAGAGATACGCAGTATTTT. Its protein product is CASSLRDRRDTQYF.

This rearrangement joins TRBV9 to TRBJ2-1; 8 nucleotides align to TRBD2. CDR3 length equals 16 residues. The V gene's germline CDR1 is SGDLS and CDR2 YYNGEE. V was pared by 4 bases and J by 9 bases, with 15 bases of the junction left unmatched. CDR3 sequence reads: CASSPGTGGAPGEQFF. CDR3 in DNA: TGTGCCAGCAGCCCCGGAACGGGGGGGGCACCTGGTGAGCAGTTCTTC.

This clonotype was counted at least ten times. The gene calls are TRBV27 and TRBJ1-1, with a possible D match to TRBD1 (5 bases). The germline CDR1 and CDR2 sequences are MNHEY and SMNVEV (reference sequence). V was shortened by 2 bases and J by 6 bases, with 13 bases between the two germline ends. The CDR3 sequence is 14 residues long. The CDR3 DNA follows: TGTGCCAGCAGTTTACGGGGCGTGTTGGCTGAAGCTTTCTTT. Its protein product is CASSLRGVLAEAFF.

This clonotype was picked up a small number of times. V and J are TRBV18 and TRBJ2-3; TRBD2 agrees at 9 bases. CDR1 and CDR2 from the germline V gene are KGHSH and LQKENI. This CDR3 spans 17 amino acids. Trimming removed 6 bases from V and 6 bases from J; junction bases left unmatched: 16. The CDR3 loop is CASSPRAAGGLKDTQYF. CDR3 DNA sequence: TGTGCCAGCTCCCCCCGGGCAGCGGGAGGACTTAAGGATACGCAGTATTTT. The entire variable domain, with the rest obtained from reference TRBV18 and TRBJ2-3, is as follows: NAGVMQNPRHLVRRRGQEARLRCSPMKGHSHVYWYRQLPEEGLKFMVYLQKENIIDESGMPKERFSAEFPKEGPSILRIQQVVRGDSAAYFCASSPRAAGGLKDTQYFGPGTRLTVL.

Note on this clonotype: A much more abundant neighbour one base away suggests this may be a read error. The rearrangement links TRBV13 to TRBJ2-7, with 11 nucleotides matching TRBD2. This CDR3 is 15 amino acids long. V gave up 5 bases and J gave up 8 bases; unmatched junction bases: 11. Per germline, CDR1 PRHDT and CDR2 FYEKMQ (reference sequence). CDR3 in amino acids: CASSLVAGGPYKQYF. The CDR3 nucleotides are TGTGCCAGCAGCCTAGTAGCGGGGGGGCCTTACAAGCAGTACTTC.

The J gene is TRBJ2-2, the V gene TRBV6-2 or TRBV6-3; TRBD2 agrees at 8 bases. Losses at the gene ends were 6 bases for V and 0 bases for J; bases not matched to a gene: 3. Looked up from germline, CDR1 is MNHEY and CDR2 is SVGEGT. The CDR3 has 15 residues. This chain's CDR3 is CASSSGLANTGELFF. The CDR3 DNA reads TGTGCCAGCAGCTCGGGACTAGCGAACACCGGGGAGCTGTTTTTT.

This clonotype turned up a few times. V gene TRBV2 combines with J gene TRBJ2-6; D might be TRBD1 (6 bases). Trimming left V 6 bases short and J 2 bases short, with 11 bases between. Germline lookup yields CDR1 SNHLY and CDR2 FYNNEI. The CDR3 covers 15 residues. The DNA of the CDR3 is TGTGCCAGCAGGGGTACAGGGACTGGGGCCAACGTCCTGACTTTC. As protein: CASRGTGTGANVLTF.

The chain couples TRBV5-1 to TRBJ2-1, with 9 positions matching TRBD2. Germline CDR1 is SGHRS and CDR2 is YFSETQ. V lost 2 bases and J lost 5; bases outside the gene matches: 5. The CDR3 runs to 15 residues. CDR3 bases: TGCGCCAGCAGCTTCGGTGGCGGGAGGGACAATGAGCAGTTCTTC. It yields the protein CASSFGGGRDNEQFF.

This clonotype was counted ten times or more. V gene TRBV7-3 combines with J gene TRBJ2-3; D is ambiguous. The CDR3 loop spans 14 amino acids. The V end lost 3 bases, the J end lost 2 bases, and 9 bases lay between the germline ends. The germline gives CDR1 SGHTA, CDR2 FQGTGA. The DNA of the CDR3 is TGTGCCAGCAGCTTTAACGCGGTCACAGATACGCAGTATTTT. Protein product: CASSFNAVTDTQYF.

V usage is TRBV20-1 and J usage is TRBJ2-3; 8 nucleotides match TRBD2. Germline V lookup: CDR1 DFQATT, CDR2 SNEGSKA (reference sequence). The CDR3 sequence is 15 residues long. V shed 5 bases and J 3 bases; nucleotides not matched to a gene: 10. CDR3 sequence reads: CSAAHLSGITDTQYF. The CDR3, as DNA: TGCAGTGCTGCCCACCTTAGCGGGATAACAGATACGCAGTATTTT.

This clonotype has just a few counts. J is TRBJ1-4 and V is TRBV5-1; 9 bases match TRBD1. The CDR3 spans 14 residues. CDR1 and CDR2 from the germline V gene are SGHRS and YFSETQ. Trimming at V came to 6 bases and at J to 5 bases, leaving 5 bases not matched to a gene. The CDR3 DNA is TGCGCCAGCACCCCCGGGACAGGGAATGAAAAACTGTTTTTT. This gives the protein CASTPGTGNEKLFF.

This clonotype occurred a few times. This chain connects TRBV5-1 to TRBJ2-5; the match to TRBD2 covers 11 bases. The germline V gene has CDR1 SGHRS and CDR2 YFSETQ. J was trimmed by 2 bases and V by 0 bases; bases with no gene match: 9. The CDR3 contains 18 residues. CDR3 bases: TGCGCCAGCAGCTTGGGTTCTAGCGGGAGGCTCGATCAAGAGACCCAGTACTTC. Translating gives CASSLGSSGRLDQETQYF.

The sample holds a few counts of this clonotype. Here the CDR3 DNA reads TGTGCCAGCAGTTACACTCTAGCGGGCACAGATACGCAGTATTTT. It is translated as CASSYTLAGTDTQYF. This chain joins TRBV6-2 or TRBV6-3 and TRBJ2-3; TRBD2 agrees at 7 bases. This CDR3 has 15 residues. The trim removed 2 bases at V and 1 base at J, leaving 3 bases unmatched. Germline CDR1 and CDR2: MNHEY and SVGEGT.

This chain connects TRBV3-1 to TRBJ2-3; D call uncertain. V was cut by 1 base and J by 1 base, with 12 bases left in between. The CDR3 extends over 16 amino acids. CDR1 is LGHDT and CDR2 is YNNKEL in the germline V gene (reference sequence). CDR3: CASSQAPISGTDTQYF. CDR3 in DNA: TGTGCCAGCAGCCAAGCCCCTATTTCTGGCACAGATACGCAGTATTTT.

J is TRBJ1-3 and V is TRBV11-1; 8 bases map to TRBD1. Germline V CDR1 and CDR2: SGHAT, FQDESV (reference sequence). Trimming at V came to 4 bases and at J to 4 bases, leaving 21 bases not matched to a gene. The CDR3 totals 20 residues. The CDR3 coding sequence is TGTGCCAGCAGCTCCGTTCAGGGGGCTCGTCGCGAACTACGAGGAAACACCATATATTTT. Protein sequence: CASSSVQGARRELRGNTIYF.

The chain combines TRBV27 with TRBJ1-2; TRBD1 might be the D (5 bases). This CDR3 has 14 residues. Germline values: CDR1 MNHEY, CDR2 SMNVEV (reference sequence). Between the trimmed V and J ends, which lost 3 bases and 5 bases, there was a span of 13 bases. The CDR3, as DNA: TGTGCCAGCAGTTTGGGGGGGAACCTATATGGCTACACCTTC. Amino acids: CASSLGGNLYGYTF.

This clonotype has just a few counts. The chain couples TRBV20-1 to TRBJ2-1; 8 positions agree with TRBD2. With V trimmed by 0 bases and J by 7 bases, 23 bases remained unmatched. CDR3 length equals 20 residues. The V gene's germline CDR1 is DFQATT and CDR2 SNEGSKA (reference sequence). This CDR3 is CSAREEGGVAGPSRGNEQFF. The CDR3 nucleotides are TGCAGTGCTAGAGAGGAGGGGGGTGTAGCGGGGCCCTCTCGAGGGAATGAGCAGTTCTTC.

This clonotype was observed many times. The J gene is TRBJ2-3, the V gene TRBV11-2, with D possibly TRBD1 on 5 matching bases. CDR3 length: 11 amino acids. Germline V gives CDR1 SGHAT, CDR2 FQNNGV. Trimming pared 7 bases from V and 8 bases from J, leaving 10 bases between. The CDR3 DNA reads TGTGCCAGCACACAGGCATTTACGCAGTATTTT. Translated, it gives CASTQAFTQYF.

The gene calls are TRBV12-3 or TRBV12-4 and TRBJ2-4; 9 bases align to TRBD2. With 7 bases clipped from V and 2 bases from J, the junction kept 12 bases outside the gene matches. CDR3 length: 17 residues. For the CDR3, the DNA is TGTGCCAGCAAGCCGACGGTTGCGGGGGGGCCCAAAAACATTCAGTACTTC. The encoded protein is CASKPTVAGGPKNIQYF.

This clonotype was detected a few times. The V call is TRBV20-1, the J call TRBJ1-2; D is perhaps TRBD1 (5 bases). Germline CDR1 DFQATT, CDR2 SNEGSKA (reference sequence). The CDR3 is made up of 14 amino acids. The germline V and J ends were trimmed by 5 bases and 6 bases, with 19 bases remaining between them. In DNA form, the CDR3 reads TGCAGTGCTTGGCAGGGTGGCAATAGAAATGGCTACACCTTC. It yields the protein CSAWQGGNRNGYTF.